Sequencing of this T cell receptor beta chain was carried out in a study of T cell repertoires in cytomegalovirus infection. Turning to the study itself: CMV infection together with matching HLA type was indicated by public TCR beta signatures.

Study results and limitations: Ex vivo responses were dominated by HLA-C-restricted CMV-specific TCR beta clonotypes. Cumulative frequency (of public TCR beta family members) identified carriers of CMV plus the relevant HLA.

The sample holds a few counts of this clonotype. Its antigen is unidentified. One entry per CDR3 protein results from TCRdb running MiXCR on the reads. The table has around 300,000 distinct CDR3 sequences, roughly 25% seen once. The sample consisted of cultured PBMCs, taken from culture after CMV antigen stimulation. The sequence was obtained from a human donor in good health (CMV status not recorded). Some clones in this sample may be carry-over from other donors' samples.

In nucleotides, the CDR3 is TGTGCCAGCAGTGGGACTAGCGGGATCAATGAGCAGTTCTTC. Translation: CASSGTSGINEQFF. The genes are TRBV2 and TRBJ2-1; 12 bases are a match to TRBD2. Germline CDR1 SNHLY, CDR2 FYNNEI. The CDR3 consists of 14 residues. After removal of 4 bases from V and 6 bases from J, the junction contained 1 base not matched to a gene.